Each of the 30 T cell receptor beta chains below was sequenced from the same sample in a study of T cell responses to AZD1222 COVID-19 vaccine. Clones were sequenced by immunoSEQ multiplex PCR, and TCRdb holds only the in-frame ones, with some missing. There are around 150,000 clones in the sample; 88% occur only once, and roughly 5% lies in the top ten. Sequencing used peripheral blood, obtained on day 0 of AZD1222 vaccination. These receptors were collected from an adult in good health.

CDR3 sequence: CASSLGDRVNTEAFF. CDR3 DNA sequence: TGTGCCAGCAGCTTGGGGGACAGGGTGAACACTGAAGCTTTCTTT. The V gene is TRBV7-9, the J gene TRBJ1-1; 9 nucleotides match TRBD1. The CDR3 is 15 amino acids. With V trimmed by 3 bases and J by 0 bases, 2 bases remained unmatched. In germline, CDR1 is SEHNR, CDR2 FQNEAQ (reference sequence).

The chain couples TRBV27 to TRBJ2-7, with 9 bases that match TRBD1. Looked up from germline, CDR1 is MNHEY and CDR2 is SMNVEV (reference sequence). Trimming at V came to 5 bases and at J to 2 bases, leaving 1 base not matched to a gene. This CDR3 contains 13 residues. CDR3 bases: TGTGCCAGCAGTCGGACAGGGGCCTACGAGCAGTACTTC. Encoded protein: CASSRTGAYEQYF.

The gene calls are TRBV4-2 and TRBJ2-1; D not certain. V lost 2 bases and J 0 bases, leaving 14 bases between the germline ends. In germline, CDR1 is LGHNA, CDR2 YNFKEQ. The CDR3 spans 17 residues. The CDR3 loop reads CASSQRVGLSSYNEQFF. In DNA, the CDR3 is TGTGCCAGCAGCCAAAGAGTAGGCCTTAGCTCCTACAATGAGCAGTTCTTC.

V gene TRBV28 combines with J gene TRBJ2-7; weak D call: TRBD1 (6 bases). Germline-derived CDR1 and CDR2 are MDHEN and SYDVKM. V was clipped by 7 bases and J by 1 base, with 14 bases between them. The CDR3 is 14 amino acids. For the CDR3, the DNA is TGTGCCAGCACATTGGGACAACGATCCTACGAGCAGTACTTC. It codes for CASTLGQRSYEQYF. The variable domain in full, completed from reference TRBV28 and TRBJ2-7, reads DVKVTQSSRYLVKRTGEKVFLECVQDMDHENMFWYRQDPGLGLRLIYFSYDVKMKEKGDIPEGYSVSREKKERFSLILESASTNQTSMYLCASTLGQRSYEQYFGPGTRLTVT.

This rearrangement joins TRBV15 to TRBJ2-3, with D possibly TRBD2 on 6 matching bases. CDR3 size: 14 residues. The germline V gene has CDR1 LNHNV and CDR2 YYDKDF (reference sequence). V lost 5 bases, J lost 4 bases, and 13 bases lay in between. CDR3 amino acids: CATSSLGGADTQYF. The CDR3 DNA reads TGTGCCACCAGCTCCCTTGGCGGGGCAGATACGCAGTATTTT.

The chain has TRBV7-9 and TRBJ1-1; no definite D call. There are 15 residues in the CDR3. V was cut by 4 bases and J by 3 bases, with 15 bases left in between. The germline V gene has CDR1 SEHNR and CDR2 FQNEAQ (reference sequence). Written as DNA, the CDR3 is TGTGCCAGCAGCTCCTACCCAAAAGGGCACACTGAAGCTTTCTTT. Its protein product is CASSSYPKGHTEAFF.

V is TRBV28 and J is TRBJ1-1; D possibly corresponds to TRBD1 (6 bases). This CDR3 is built from 15 residues. Trimming pared 2 bases from V and 1 base from J, leaving 11 bases between. From germline, CDR1 is MDHEN and CDR2 SYDVKM. CDR3 sequence: CASSLIKGGNTEAFF. The CDR3 DNA reads TGTGCCAGCAGTTTAATCAAGGGGGGGAACACTGAAGCTTTCTTT.

The V call is TRBV5-4, the J call TRBJ2-1; possible D gene TRBD1, 5 bases. V was shortened by 6 bases and J by 4 bases, with 11 bases between the two germline ends. Germline V lookup: CDR1 SGHNT, CDR2 YYREEE (reference sequence). The length of the CDR3 is 13 residues. CDR3 region: CASTRDSYNEQFF. CDR3 in DNA: TGTGCCAGCACCCGAGACAGTTACAATGAGCAGTTCTTC.

The chain has TRBV5-1 and TRBJ2-5, with 8 nucleotides matching TRBD2. Trimming cost V 2 bases and J 5 bases; bases outside gene matches: 5. This CDR3 spans 14 amino acids. Germline V gene sequence: CDR1 SGHRS, CDR2 YFSETQ. The chain's CDR3 is CASSLAGAGETQYF. CDR3 coding DNA: TGCGCCAGCAGCTTAGCGGGAGCGGGGGAGACCCAGTACTTC.

V gene TRBV28 combines with J gene TRBJ2-2, with 9 bases identical to TRBD2. Germline CDR1 reads MDHEN; CDR2 reads SYDVKM. V gave up 6 bases and J gave up 6 bases; unmatched junction bases: 8. The CDR3 runs to 15 residues. This chain's CDR3 is CASSGPGLASGELFF. The CDR3 nucleotides are TGTGCCAGCAGCGGGCCGGGACTAGCTTCCGGGGAGCTGTTTTTT.

The rearrangement links TRBV4-3 to TRBJ2-2, with D possibly being TRBD2 (5 bases). The CDR3 is 17 residues long. V lost 0 bases and J 5 bases, leaving 16 bases between the germline ends. Germline V CDR1 and CDR2: LGHNA, YSLEER. The CDR3 coding sequence is TGCGCCAGCAGCCAAGACCGGATCCACAGCGGAACCGGGGAGCTGTTTTTT. This codes for CASSQDRIHSGTGELFF.

The chain carries TRBV11-2 and TRBJ2-1, with TRBD1 identical over 9 bases. Trimming cost V 4 bases and J 9 bases; bases outside gene matches: 4. Germline lookup yields CDR1 SGHAT and CDR2 FQNNGV. This CDR3 is 13 amino acids long. The CDR3 here is CASSWTGEGEQFF. Written as DNA, the CDR3 is TGTGCCAGCAGCTGGACAGGGGAGGGTGAGCAGTTCTTC.

V usage is TRBV19 and J usage is TRBJ1-5; D gene unclear. The CDR3 is 12 residues long. Germline assignment: CDR1 LNHDA and CDR2 SQIVND (reference sequence). Between the trimmed V and J ends, which lost 5 bases and 2 bases, there was a span of 4 bases. The CDR3 DNA is TGTGCCAGTAGTCTACGCAATCAGCCCCAGCATTTT. Protein product: CASSLRNQPQHF.

J is TRBJ1-5 and V is TRBV6-4; the D is unclear. The CDR3 is 15 residues long. CDR1 and CDR2 from the germline V gene are MRHNA and SNTAGT. The CDR3 loop reads CVLIGCGSTNQPQHF. The DNA of the CDR3 is TGTGTTCTCATTGGGTGTGGGTCGACCAATCAGCCCCAGCATTTT.

This chain connects TRBV30 to TRBJ1-4; D unclear. The CDR3 is made up of 14 amino acids. Deletions cut 2 bases from V and 2 bases from J, with 9 bases between. Germline loops: CDR1 GTSNPN, CDR2 SVGIG (reference sequence). CDR3 sequence (DNA): TGTGCCTGGAGTCCCCCCTCGACTAATGAAAAACTGTTTTTT. Its translation: CAWSPPSTNEKLFF.

The chain recombines TRBV6-6 with TRBJ2-1, with no clear D. V shed 0 bases and J shed 6 bases, with 12 bases lying between them. The CDR3 is 15 amino acids. Per germline, CDR1 MNHNY and CDR2 SVGAGI (reference sequence). CDR3 in amino acids: CASSYSNLAANEQFF. For the CDR3, the DNA is TGTGCCAGCAGTTACTCGAATTTGGCGGCCAATGAGCAGTTCTTC.

The chain recombines TRBV7-6 with TRBJ2-3; perhaps TRBD1 as D (6 bases). CDR3 length equals 15 residues. The V gene lost 5 bases and the J gene lost 3 bases, with 15 bases spanning the gap. Germline V gene data show CDR1 as SGHVS and CDR2 as FNYEAQ. CDR3 nucleotide sequence: TGTGCCAGCAGCCCCACAGGGATGCAGACAGATACGCAGTATTTT. It translates to CASSPTGMQTDTQYF.

V usage is TRBV19 and J usage is TRBJ2-1; D possibly matches TRBD1 or TRBD2 (6 bases each). This CDR3 has 15 amino acids. V was cut by 5 bases and J by 2 bases, with 13 bases left in between. CDR1 is LNHDA and CDR2 is SQIVND in the germline V gene (reference sequence). CDR3 residues: CASSWGAGTYNEQFF. CDR3 in DNA: TGTGCCAGTAGTTGGGGGGCAGGCACCTACAATGAGCAGTTCTTC.

This clone appeared a single time. The V gene is TRBV9, the J gene TRBJ1-5; D gene uncertain. The CDR3 is 14 amino acids. Germline V gene lookup returns CDR1 SGDLS and CDR2 YYNGEE. V was clipped by 3 bases and J by 3 bases, with 10 bases between them. The CDR3 coding sequence is TGTGCCAGCAGCGGCCACGGGTTCAATCAGCCCCAGCATTTT. Protein product: CASSGHGFNQPQHF.

This rearrangement joins TRBV9 to TRBJ1-2; the match to TRBD1 covers 7 bases. The CDR3 has 15 residues. Germline assignment: CDR1 SGDLS and CDR2 YYNGEE. J lost 1 base, V lost 8 bases, and 11 bases had no gene match. The DNA of the CDR3 is TGTGCCAGTTCGAGCGGGGGACAGAGTAACTATGGCTACACCTTC. Translation: CASSSGGQSNYGYTF.

This rearrangement joins TRBV28 to TRBJ1-2, with TRBD1 identical over 7 bases. With V trimmed by 11 bases and J by 7 bases, 19 bases remained unmatched. The length of the CDR3 is 15 residues. Germline values: CDR1 MDHEN, CDR2 SYDVKM. The CDR3 loop reads CAGGGRENAKGGYTF. CDR3 nucleotides: TGTGCCGGAGGGGGCAGGGAAAATGCTAAGGGTGGCTACACCTTC.

This clone came up once. The chain recombines TRBV6-2 or TRBV6-3 with TRBJ2-5, with 8 bases that match TRBD2. This CDR3 region has 17 residues. Germline assignment: CDR1 MNHEY and CDR2 SVGEGT. Trimming at V came to 4 bases and at J to 2 bases, leaving 12 bases not matched to a gene. This CDR3 reads CASSWLKRSGGQETQYF. In nucleotides, the CDR3 is TGTGCCAGCAGTTGGTTAAAAAGGAGCGGGGGTCAAGAGACCCAGTACTTC.

This clone was counted a few times. The chain is built from TRBV4-3 and TRBJ2-3; D may be TRBD1 (5 bases). Between the trimmed V and J ends, which lost 0 bases and 2 bases, there was a span of 15 bases. The germline CDR1 and CDR2 sequences are LGHNA and YSLEER. The CDR3 has 17 amino acids. The CDR3 DNA reads as TGCGCCAGCAGCCAAGAGAACCAGGGTCGATACACAGATACGCAGTATTTT. Translating it yields CASSQENQGRYTDTQYF.

The chain couples TRBV28 to TRBJ2-1, with 8 bases fitting TRBD1. The CDR3 length is 16 residues. Germline CDR1 reads MDHEN; CDR2 reads SYDVKM. V trimming: 2 bases; J trimming: 2 bases; junction bases outside the gene matches: 5. The CDR3 DNA reads as TGTGCCAGCAGTTTACTGGCAGGGGGCACCTACAATGAGCAGTTCTTC. It is translated as CASSLLAGGTYNEQFF.

The V gene is TRBV12-3 or TRBV12-4, the J gene TRBJ2-1; TRBD1 aligns across 7 bases. The V segment lost 5 bases and the J segment 8 bases; nucleotides outside the gene matches: 6. The CDR3 has 13 amino acids. CDR3 sequence: CASSPGGRDEQFF. In DNA, the CDR3 is TGTGCCAGCAGTCCAGGGGGACGCGATGAGCAGTTCTTC.

This clone showed up just once. This chain links TRBV18 with TRBJ2-7; 10 bases line up with TRBD2. Germline loops: CDR1 KGHSH, CDR2 LQKENI. V lost 3 bases, J lost 0 bases, and 8 bases stayed unmatched. The CDR3 sequence is 17 residues long. Here the CDR3 DNA reads TGTGCCAGCTCACCCTCTAGCGGGGGCTCATCCTCCTACGAGCAGTACTTC. Amino acids: CASSPSSGGSSSYEQYF.

The table lists this clone with a count of one. This rearrangement joins TRBV11-2 to TRBJ2-6, with D unresolved. Trimming pared 3 bases from V and 0 bases from J, leaving 9 bases between. Germline V gene lookup returns CDR1 SGHAT and CDR2 FQNNGV. CDR3 length: 16 amino acids. CDR3 nucleotide sequence: TGTGCCAGCAGCTTGTTGGTTAACTCTGGGGCCAACGTCCTGACTTTC. Protein sequence: CASSLLVNSGANVLTF. The variable domain in full, completed from reference TRBV11-2 and TRBJ2-6, reads EAGVAQSPRYKIIEKRQSVAFWCNPISGHATLYWYQQILGQGPKLLIQFQNNGVVDDSQLPKDRFSAERLKGVDSTLKIQPAKLEDSAVYLCASSLLVNSGANVLTFGAGSRLTVL.

The chain links TRBV28 to TRBJ1-5; possibly TRBD1 for D (5 bases). Germline V gene data show CDR1 as MDHEN and CDR2 as SYDVKM. V was pared by 3 bases and J by 0 bases, with 15 bases between. This CDR3 contains 17 residues. The CDR3 coding sequence is TGTGCCAGCAGTTTCTTCCAGGGCTTATATAGCAATCAGCCCCAGCATTTT. This translates into CASSFFQGLYSNQPQHF.

The gene calls are TRBV28 and TRBJ1-1; no clear D. Germline CDR1 and CDR2: MDHEN and SYDVKM. The CDR3 has 14 amino acids. The V end was cut by 5 bases, the J end by 1 base, with 11 bases between. This chain's CDR3 is CASSRPIRNTEAFF. DNA of the CDR3: TGTGCCAGCAGTCGGCCCATTAGGAACACTGAAGCTTTCTTT. Full variable domain (outside the CDR3, taken from reference TRBV28 and TRBJ1-1): DVKVTQSSRYLVKRTGEKVFLECVQDMDHENMFWYRQDPGLGLRLIYFSYDVKMKEKGDIPEGYSVSREKKERFSLILESASTNQTSMYLCASSRPIRNTEAFFGQGTRLTVV.

The chain links TRBV19 to TRBJ2-7; 7 bases map to TRBD1. Germline loops: CDR1 LNHDA, CDR2 SQIVND (reference sequence). The CDR3 length is 13 residues. With 6 bases clipped from V and 2 bases from J, the junction kept 4 bases outside the gene matches. CDR3 residues: CASRTTGTYEQYF. The CDR3 DNA sequence: TGTGCCAGTAGAACGACAGGGACCTACGAGCAGTACTTC.